This T cell receptor beta chain was recovered during a study of prognosis after radiotherapy for stage I lung cancer. Study details: The roughly 13 male and several female patients were aged about 53 to 95, median roughly 70 years. Study-wide results and limits: Patients developing distant metastases showed lower Shannon entropy after stereotactic body radiation therapy. Following stereotactic body radiation therapy, unique TCR clone counts fell, with a median of about 10,000 versus 6,900.

The sample holds many counts of this clonotype. No antigen is known for it. Two-round multiplex PCR amplified TCR beta CDR3 from genomic DNA. During first-round PCR, primers specific to each TRBV and TRBJ gene were used. TCRdb called the multiplex PCR reads again in MiXCR, with one record for every CDR3 protein. The table shows roughly 14,000 distinct CDR3 sequences, with roughly 30% occurring only once. The TCR was taken from a donor over 45 with non-small cell lung cancer. This specimen consisted of PBMCs, obtained before or after stereotactic body radiation therapy (not recorded which).

The CDR3 DNA reads as TGCAGCGCCGTCCTAGCGGATAAACTCTACGAGCAGTACTTC. As protein: CSAVLADKLYEQYF. The chain carries TRBV29-1 and TRBJ2-7; 7 bases align to TRBD2. The CDR3 consists of 14 residues. V gave up 7 bases and J gave up 3 bases; unmatched junction bases: 12. CDR1 and CDR2 from the germline V gene are SQVTM and ANQGSEA.